The clone carrying this T cell receptor (beta chain) has at least ten counts. Its antigen is unidentified. The hyperthyroidism patients had all been newly diagnosed, and their disease duration was under 2 months. Their ages ranged from 18 to 65 years. The sample belongs to a study of T cells in Graves' hyperthyroidism and ophthalmopathy. Amplification targeted TCR beta CDR3 regions from RNA transcripts. HTBI primers were the set used in a first-round RT-PCR of the TCR CDR3. One entry per CDR3 protein, called by TCRdb with MiXCR from the multiplex PCR reads. Among approximately 410,000 distinct CDR3 sequences listed, around 13% were seen once. Study-wide results and limits: In the blood, most expanded thyroid clonotypes above 0.001 appeared as well.

The receptor was isolated from a woman aged 18 to 35 with Graves' hyperthyroidism. Material: blood.

CDR3 region: CATSRDLVKGTDTQYF. The CDR3 coding sequence is TGTGCCACCAGCAGAGATTTGGTAAAGGGCACAGATACGCAGTATTTT. The V gene is TRBV15, the J gene TRBJ2-3; no clear D gene. The CDR3 consists of 16 residues. With 0 bases removed from V and 1 base from J, the gap between germline ends came to 11 bases. The germline V gene has CDR1 LNHNV and CDR2 YYDKDF (reference sequence). Looking up the rest from reference TRBV15 and TRBJ2-3 gives the full variable domain: DAMVIQNPRYQVTQFGKPVTLSCSQTLNHNVMYWYQQKSSQAPKLLFHYYDKDFNNEADTPDNFQSRRPNTSFCFLDIRSPGLGDTAMYLCATSRDLVKGTDTQYFGPGTRLTVL.